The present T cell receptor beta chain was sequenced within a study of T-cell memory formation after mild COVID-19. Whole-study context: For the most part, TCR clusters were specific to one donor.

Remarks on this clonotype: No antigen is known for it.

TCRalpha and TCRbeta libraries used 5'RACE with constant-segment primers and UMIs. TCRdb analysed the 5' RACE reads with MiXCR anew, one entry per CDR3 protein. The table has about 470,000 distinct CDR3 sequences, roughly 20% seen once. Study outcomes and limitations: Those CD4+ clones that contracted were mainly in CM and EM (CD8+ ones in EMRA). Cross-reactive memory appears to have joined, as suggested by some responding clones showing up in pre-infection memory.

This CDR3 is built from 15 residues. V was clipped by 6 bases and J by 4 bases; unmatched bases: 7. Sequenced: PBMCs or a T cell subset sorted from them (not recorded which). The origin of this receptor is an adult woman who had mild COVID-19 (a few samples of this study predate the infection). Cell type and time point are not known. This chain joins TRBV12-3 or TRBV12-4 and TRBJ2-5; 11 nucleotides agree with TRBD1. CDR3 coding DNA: TGTGCCAGCAGCGGGACAGGGGGACCCCGAGAGACCCAGTACTTC. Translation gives CASSGTGGPRETQYF.